A selection of T cell receptor beta chains follows, all from one sample in a study of blood T cells in healthy people across ages. TCRdb reanalysed the 5' RACE reads using MiXCR and keeps one entry per CDR3 protein. The sample consists of some 1.1 million distinct CDR3 sequences, more than 30% of them appearing once. The sample consisted of blood. All receptors come from a man aged 18 to 29 in good health. CDR3s include the opening cysteine and the closing phenylalanine or tryptophan. The D gene is left open where the match is weak. Only part of the rows carry a size: once, few, many, or a class if the clone is expanded.

J gene: TRBJ1-1
D gene: -
clone size: few
CDR3 length: 11
V gene: TRBV15
CDR3 DNA: TGTGCCACCATGCTCGGCCCTGAAGCTTTCTTT
CDR3 protein: CATMLGPEAFF

J gene: TRBJ1-4
D gene: -
clone size: -
CDR3 length: 15
V gene: TRBV6-5
CDR3 DNA: TGTGCCAGCAGTTACTTGGGGGCGGCGCGTGAAAAACTGTTTTTT
CDR3 protein: CASSYLGAAREKLFF

J gene: TRBJ1-1
D gene: -
clone size: -
CDR3 length: 15
V gene: TRBV28
CDR3 DNA: TGTGCCGGCAGTTTACTACCTGGGCGGAACACTGAAGCTTTCTTT
CDR3 protein: CAGSLLPGRNTEAFF

J gene: TRBJ1-2
D gene: TRBD1
clone size: -
CDR3 length: 17
V gene: TRBV7-9
CDR3 DNA: TGTGCCAGCAGCTCTACTGACCGGGACAGGCTTGTTCATGGCTACACCTTC
CDR3 protein: CASSSTDRDRLVHGYTF

J gene: TRBJ2-3
D gene: -
clone size: -
CDR3 length: 14
V gene: TRBV20-1
CDR3 DNA: TGCAGTGCTAGGCCAGGGGGGGACACAGATACGCAGTATTTT
CDR3 protein: CSARPGGDTDTQYF

J gene: TRBJ2-3
D gene: TRBD1
clone size: -
CDR3 length: 13
V gene: TRBV3-1
CDR3 DNA: TGTGCCAGCAGCCAGGAAGACAGGGTAGGGCAGTATTTT
CDR3 protein: CASSQEDRVGQYF

J gene: TRBJ2-7
D gene: -
clone size: few
CDR3 length: 13
V gene: TRBV30
CDR3 DNA: TGTGCCTGGAGTCGGGACCGAACCTACGAGCAGTACTTC
CDR3 protein: CAWSRDRTYEQYF

J gene: TRBJ1-1
D gene: -
clone size: few
CDR3 length: 11
V gene: TRBV7-2
CDR3 DNA: TGTGCCAGCAGCCAGAGCTCTGAAGCTTTCTTT
CDR3 protein: CASSQSSEAFF

J gene: TRBJ2-5
D gene: -
clone size: -
CDR3 length: 13
V gene: TRBV12-5
CDR3 DNA: TGTGCTAGTGGTGTGGGTAAGGGCGAGACCCAGTACTTC
CDR3 protein: CASGVGKGETQYF

J gene: TRBJ2-7
D gene: -
clone size: -
CDR3 length: 13
V gene: TRBV13
CDR3 DNA: TGTGCCAGCAGATCAGTGGCGGCCGGAGAGCAGTACTTC
CDR3 protein: CASRSVAAGEQYF

J gene: TRBJ1-1
D gene: -
clone size: -
CDR3 length: 12
V gene: TRBV20-1
CDR3 DNA: TGCAGTGCTGGGGCCCCGAACACTGAAGCTTTCTTT
CDR3 protein: CSAGAPNTEAFF

J gene: TRBJ1-2
D gene: -
clone size: -
CDR3 length: 17
V gene: TRBV6-6
CDR3 DNA: TGTGCCAGCAGTTACTCGCCCCGGACAGAAGCTAACTATGGCTACACCTTC
CDR3 protein: CASSYSPRTEANYGYTF

J gene: TRBJ1-1
D gene: -
clone size: -
CDR3 length: 13
V gene: TRBV30
CDR3 DNA: TGTGCCTGGAAGACAGGAGGCGGCACTGAAGCTTTCTTT
CDR3 protein: CAWKTGGGTEAFF

J gene: TRBJ2-6
D gene: -
clone size: few
CDR3 length: 18
V gene: TRBV12-3/TRBV12-4
CDR3 DNA: TGTGCCAGCAGTTTAGGTCCCGGACGAAGCTCTGGGGCCAACGTCCTGACTTTC
CDR3 protein: CASSLGPGRSSGANVLTF

J gene: TRBJ2-3
D gene: -
clone size: few
CDR3 length: 18
V gene: TRBV2
CDR3 DNA: TGTGCCAGCAGTGAAGCCATTCTTCGACGGACCCGCACAGATACGCAGTATTTT
CDR3 protein: CASSEAILRRTRTDTQYF

J gene: TRBJ1-2
D gene: -
clone size: -
CDR3 length: 15
V gene: TRBV7-2
CDR3 DNA: TGTGCCAGCAGGTCCCCATTAGGGGCTCACTATGGCTACACCTTC
CDR3 protein: CASRSPLGAHYGYTF

J gene: TRBJ1-4
D gene: -
clone size: few
CDR3 length: 14
V gene: TRBV7-9
CDR3 DNA: TGTGCCAGCAGCTTAGCAGGGGCGAATGAAAAACTGTTTTTT
CDR3 protein: CASSLAGANEKLFF

J gene: TRBJ2-4
D gene: -
clone size: -
CDR3 length: 12
V gene: TRBV5-1
CDR3 DNA: TGCGCCAGCAGCCCGGATCGAGTCATTCAGTACTTC
CDR3 protein: CASSPDRVIQYF

J gene: TRBJ1-5
D gene: -
clone size: -
CDR3 length: 15
V gene: TRBV19
CDR3 DNA: TGTGCCAGTAGTCCGGGAGAGGGTTTTAGTCAGCCCCAGCATTTT
CDR3 protein: CASSPGEGFSQPQHF

J gene: TRBJ1-4
D gene: TRBD1
clone size: few
CDR3 length: 15
V gene: TRBV6-5
CDR3 DNA: TGTGCCAGCAGTTACGAAGGGACAGGGAATACGGAACTGTTTTTT
CDR3 protein: CASSYEGTGNTELFF

J gene: TRBJ2-3
D gene: -
clone size: few
CDR3 length: 14
V gene: TRBV7-2
CDR3 DNA: TGTGCCAGCAGCACCCGACCAGCCACAGATACGCAGTATTTT
CDR3 protein: CASSTRPATDTQYF

J gene: TRBJ1-2
D gene: -
clone size: -
CDR3 length: 15
V gene: TRBV12-3/TRBV12-4
CDR3 DNA: TGTGCCAGCAGTCCAAATACCGGGGGCTTGAGTGGCTACACCTTC
CDR3 protein: CASSPNTGGLSGYTF

J gene: TRBJ2-4
D gene: TRBD1
clone size: once
CDR3 length: 15
V gene: TRBV14
CDR3 DNA: TGTGCCAGCAGCCCCGGACAGGTTATCCCCAACATTCAGTACTTC
CDR3 protein: CASSPGQVIPNIQYF

J gene: TRBJ2-5
D gene: TRBD2
clone size: -
CDR3 length: 15
V gene: TRBV20-1
CDR3 DNA: TGCAGTGCTCACTCACTAGCGGGGGCGGGTGAGACCCAGTACTTC
CDR3 protein: CSAHSLAGAGETQYF

J gene: TRBJ2-5
D gene: -
clone size: -
CDR3 length: 15
V gene: TRBV20-1
CDR3 DNA: TGCAGTGCTAGAGAGCGAGGGCTAAACCAAGAGACCCGGTACTTC
CDR3 protein: CSARERGLNQETRYF

J gene: TRBJ2-7
D gene: -
clone size: few
CDR3 length: 16
V gene: TRBV11-1
CDR3 DNA: TGTGCCAGCAGCCACCAAGGGGGGGCAAACTACAATGAGCAGTACTTC
CDR3 protein: CASSHQGGANYNEQYF

J gene: TRBJ2-2
D gene: -
clone size: -
CDR3 length: 15
V gene: TRBV10-3
CDR3 DNA: TGTGCCATCAGAAGCGGGACAACGAACACCGGGGAGCTGTTTTTT
CDR3 protein: CAIRSGTTNTGELFF

J gene: TRBJ1-2
D gene: -
clone size: few
CDR3 length: 15
V gene: TRBV25-1
CDR3 DNA: TGTGCCAGCACCATCCAGGGTAGGGGTCCCTATGGCTACACCTTC
CDR3 protein: CASTIQGRGPYGYTF

J gene: TRBJ1-5
D gene: -
clone size: -
CDR3 length: 20
V gene: TRBV20-1
CDR3 DNA: TGCAGTGCTAGAGATCGGTTTAGGGGAGGGATGGGGTCGAGCAATCAGCCCCAGCATTTT
CDR3 protein: CSARDRFRGGMGSSNQPQHF

J gene: TRBJ2-1
D gene: TRBD2
clone size: -
CDR3 length: 15
V gene: TRBV6-5
CDR3 DNA: TGTGCCAGCAACCTCAGCGGGAGCTCCTACAATGAGCAGTTCTTC
CDR3 protein: CASNLSGSSYNEQFF